The rows below give T cell receptor beta chains drawn from one sample of a study of T cell changes during pregnancy in multiple sclerosis. Method: immunoSEQ multiplex PCR; TCRdb's copy keeps in-frame clones and lacks some. The profile shows about 60,000 clones, roughly nine tenths of them singletons. The input for sequencing was CD4+ T cells from peripheral blood mononuclear cells, taken in the first trimester of pregnancy. The receptors were gathered from a female donor with multiple sclerosis, enrolled in a pregnancy study. Both conserved end residues are part of each CDR3. A D gene is named only where the DNA matches it firmly. Not every row has a clone size; where given, it reads once, few, many or a size class.

clone size: NA; V gene: TRBV5-1; J gene: TRBJ1-1; D gene: NA; CDR3 protein: CASSLGDRTEAFF; CDR3 DNA: TGCGCCAGCAGCTTGGGAGACAGGACTGAAGCTTTCTTT
clone size: NA; V gene: TRBV19; J gene: TRBJ2-3; D gene: TRBD1; CDR3 protein: CASSMGRGQRTDTQYF; CDR3 DNA: TGTGCCAGTAGTATGGGCAGGGGGCAACGCACAGATACGCAGTATTTT
clone size: NA; V gene: TRBV19; J gene: TRBJ2-5; D gene: NA; CDR3 protein: CASSIGSVRETQYF; CDR3 DNA: TGTGCCAGTAGTATAGGCAGCGTGAGAGAGACCCAGTACTTC
clone size: NA; V gene: TRBV19; J gene: TRBJ1-2; D gene: NA; CDR3 protein: CASSQRLQGSNYGYTF; CDR3 DNA: TGTGCCAGTAGTCAACGCTTACAGGGAAGTAACTATGGCTACACCTTC
clone size: NA; V gene: TRBV7-7; J gene: TRBJ2-2; D gene: TRBD1; CDR3 protein: CASSPGQGTGELFF; CDR3 DNA: TGTGCCAGCAGTCCGGGACAGGGCACCGGGGAGCTGTTTTTT
clone size: NA; V gene: TRBV5-3; J gene: TRBJ2-3; D gene: TRBD2; CDR3 protein: CARSLDTSGGGTDTQYF; CDR3 DNA: TGTGCCAGAAGCTTGGATACTAGCGGGGGGGGCACAGATACGCAGTATTTT
clone size: NA; V gene: TRBV5-4; J gene: TRBJ2-2; D gene: NA; CDR3 protein: CASSPKIDTGELFF; CDR3 DNA: TGTGCCAGCAGCCCTAAAATCGACACCGGGGAGCTGTTTTTT
clone size: NA; V gene: TRBV15; J gene: TRBJ1-2; D gene: TRBD1; CDR3 protein: CATSRVMGQGELREGYTF; CDR3 DNA: TGTGCCACCAGCAGAGTCATGGGACAGGGAGAGCTTCGGGAGGGCTACACCTTC
clone size: once; V gene: TRBV7-2; J gene: TRBJ1-2; D gene: NA; CDR3 protein: CASSFKGQGNGYTF; CDR3 DNA: TGTGCCAGCAGCTTCAAGGGACAAGGAAATGGCTACACCTTC
clone size: NA; V gene: TRBV19; J gene: TRBJ2-6; D gene: TRBD1; CDR3 protein: CASSPGTGLTGANVLTF; CDR3 DNA: TGTGCCAGTAGTCCGGGGACAGGGTTAACTGGGGCCAACGTCCTGACTTTC
clone size: NA; V gene: TRBV12-5; J gene: TRBJ1-6; D gene: NA; CDR3 protein: CASGSQGYNSPLHF; CDR3 DNA: TGTGCTAGTGGTTCGCAGGGGTATAATTCACCCCTCCACTTT
clone size: once; V gene: TRBV7-2; J gene: TRBJ2-1; D gene: TRBD2; CDR3 protein: CASSLPGLGPNEQFF; CDR3 DNA: TGTGCCAGCAGCTTACCGGGACTAGGCCCCAATGAGCAGTTCTTC
clone size: NA; V gene: TRBV7-2; J gene: TRBJ2-1; D gene: TRBD2; CDR3 protein: CASSPLPPSGAGAQFF; CDR3 DNA: TGTGCCAGCAGCCCCCTGCCCCCTAGCGGTGCGGGTGCGCAGTTCTTC
clone size: NA; V gene: TRBV19; J gene: TRBJ1-1; D gene: TRBD1; CDR3 protein: CASRSGTANTEAFF; CDR3 DNA: TGTGCCAGTAGATCTGGGACAGCGAACACTGAAGCTTTCTTT
clone size: NA; V gene: TRBV19; J gene: TRBJ2-3; D gene: NA; CDR3 protein: CASSIVGDSDTQYF; CDR3 DNA: TGTGCCAGTAGTATAGTGGGGGACTCGGATACGCAGTATTTT
clone size: NA; V gene: TRBV18; J gene: TRBJ1-2; D gene: TRBD1; CDR3 protein: CASSRQGGDGYTF; CDR3 DNA: TGTGCCAGCTCACGACAGGGGGGAGATGGCTACACCTTC
clone size: NA; V gene: TRBV7-3; J gene: TRBJ1-1; D gene: NA; CDR3 protein: CASSSQVNTEAFF; CDR3 DNA: TGTGCCAGCAGCTCGCAGGTGAACACTGAAGCTTTCTTT
clone size: NA; V gene: TRBV28; J gene: TRBJ1-1; D gene: NA; CDR3 protein: CASSLGGGTVGGAFF; CDR3 DNA: TGTGCCAGCAGTTTAGGGGGGGGGACCGTGGGCGGAGCTTTCTTT
clone size: NA; V gene: TRBV7-9; J gene: TRBJ1-5; D gene: NA; CDR3 protein: CASSRGGGNQPQHF; CDR3 DNA: TGTGCCAGCAGCAGAGGAGGGGGCAATCAGCCCCAGCATTTT
clone size: NA; V gene: TRBV19; J gene: TRBJ1-1; D gene: NA; CDR3 protein: CASIGGYWGSEAFF; CDR3 DNA: TGTGCCAGTATAGGGGGATATTGGGGGTCTGAAGCTTTCTTT
clone size: NA; V gene: TRBV11-2; J gene: TRBJ1-3; D gene: NA; CDR3 protein: CASSLGVGQRLGNTIYF; CDR3 DNA: TGTGCCAGCAGCTTAGGTGTAGGACAGCGTCTTGGAAACACCATATATTTT
clone size: once; V gene: TRBV9; J gene: TRBJ1-3; D gene: TRBD1; CDR3 protein: CASSQTGLGNTIYF; CDR3 DNA: TGTGCCAGCAGCCAGACAGGGCTAGGAAACACCATATATTTT
clone size: once; V gene: TRBV10-2; J gene: TRBJ2-6; D gene: NA; CDR3 protein: CASRQSPTGANVLTF; CDR3 DNA: TGCGCCAGCAGACAGAGTCCTACTGGGGCCAACGTCCTGACTTTC